The text below deals with one T cell receptor beta chain. Its antigen remains unidentified. This entry comes from a study of vaccination effects on CD4 cells after COVID-19. General study results and limits: Only a few convalescent patients and no early post-infection timepoints featured in the study.

Germline CDR1 is WSHSY and CDR2 is SAAADI. Trimming cost V 4 bases and J 5 bases, with 12 bases left between them. This CDR3 comprises 15 residues. TCRdb's table, derived via immunoSEQ multiplex PCR, lists solely in-frame clones and lacks some. The sample has tens of thousands of clones, about four fifths seen once. Before any sequencing was done, the ViraFEST assay used viral peptide pools to expand antigen-specific CD4+ T cells. Between days 9 and 11 of culture, CD4+ T cells were separated out. Neither prior SARS-CoV-2 infection nor positive nucleocapsid antibodies were present in the vaccine recipients.

This sequence joins TRBV10-2 and TRBJ1-6; D possibly corresponds to TRBD1 (5 bases). This clonotype was obtained from a human donor who received a COVID-19 vaccine. Sequencing was performed on CD4+ T cells from PBMCs cultured with HCoV-OC43 spike peptides, taken before COVID-19 vaccination. The subset was: HCoV-OC43 spike overlapping peptide pool stimulation. This chain's CDR3 is CASSGSGAHNSPLHF. The CDR3, as DNA: TGCGCCAGCAGTGGGTCCGGGGCCCATAATTCACCCCTCCACTTT.